Listed below are T cell receptor beta chains from one sample, sequenced in a study of control samples from healthy donors and cancer patients. Only in-frame clones appear in the TCRdb table, and some are missing; sequencing was by immunoSEQ multiplex PCR. Altogether 150,000 to 200,000 clones are present, just over 85% being singletons, with the ten largest covering around 1.6%. Sequenced material: blood. The receptors stem from a man aged 18-30 years in good health. Each CDR3 is given with its conserved first and last residue. Each record gives: V gene, J gene, clone size, D gene, CDR3 DNA, CDR3 protein. The D gene is left open where the match is weak. Rows give clone size only sometimes, using once, few, many, or a class for an expanded clone.

v_call: TRBV7-2
j_call: TRBJ2-5
clone_size: NA
d_call: TRBD2
cdr3_nt: TGTGCCAGCAGCTGGGGGGGGGTAATCCAAGAGACCCAGTACTTC
cdr3_aa: CASSWGGVIQETQYF

v_call: TRBV7-2
j_call: TRBJ1-3
clone_size: NA
d_call: TRBD1
cdr3_nt: TGTGCCAGCAGCTTATCAGGACAGGGCATGGACACCATATATTTT
cdr3_aa: CASSLSGQGMDTIYF

v_call: TRBV27
j_call: TRBJ1-2
clone_size: NA
d_call: NA
cdr3_nt: TGTGCCAGCAAGTTAGGGCAGGGTGCTTCTCCGTACTATGGCTACACCTTT
cdr3_aa: CASKLGQGASPYYGYTF

v_call: TRBV28
j_call: TRBJ2-3
clone_size: NA
d_call: NA
cdr3_nt: TGTGCCAGCGGAGGAGCTACGGCCCCCACAGATACGCAGTATTTT
cdr3_aa: CASGGATAPTDTQYF

v_call: TRBV9
j_call: TRBJ1-2
clone_size: once
d_call: NA
cdr3_nt: TGTGCCAGCAGCACCAACCAGGGCGACTATGGCTACACCTTC
cdr3_aa: CASSTNQGDYGYTF

v_call: TRBV28
j_call: TRBJ2-5
clone_size: NA
d_call: NA
cdr3_nt: TGTGCCAGCAGTTTATCACCCGGGTTGGGGTCGGGGGAAGAGACCCAGTACTTC
cdr3_aa: CASSLSPGLGSGEETQYF

v_call: TRBV28
j_call: TRBJ1-2
clone_size: few
d_call: NA
cdr3_nt: TGTGCCAGCAGTACCGAGGGTGCTGGCTACACCTTC
cdr3_aa: CASSTEGAGYTF

v_call: TRBV6-2/TRBV6-3
j_call: TRBJ2-3
clone_size: NA
d_call: TRBD2
cdr3_nt: TGTGCCAGCAGTCCACTAGCGGGGGGCCCCCGGGGCACAGATACGCAGTATTTT
cdr3_aa: CASSPLAGGPRGTDTQYF

v_call: TRBV18
j_call: TRBJ1-5
clone_size: NA
d_call: NA
cdr3_nt: TGTGCCAGCTCGTCTGCCCGGTCTAGCAATCAGCCCCAGCATTTT
cdr3_aa: CASSSARSSNQPQHF

v_call: TRBV18
j_call: TRBJ1-3
clone_size: NA
d_call: NA
cdr3_nt: TGTGCCAGCTCACCACTGGACAGCACCTCTGGAAACACCATATATTTT
cdr3_aa: CASSPLDSTSGNTIYF

v_call: TRBV27
j_call: TRBJ2-7
clone_size: many
d_call: NA
cdr3_nt: TGTGCCAGCGGGTACTCCCCCGACAGGTCTTACGAGCAGTACTTC
cdr3_aa: CASGYSPDRSYEQYF

v_call: TRBV6-1
j_call: TRBJ2-4
clone_size: once
d_call: NA
cdr3_nt: TGTGCCAGCAGTGAAGCGACGGGGGTTCGGAAAAACATTCAGTACTTC
cdr3_aa: CASSEATGVRKNIQYF

v_call: TRBV19
j_call: TRBJ2-6
clone_size: NA
d_call: NA
cdr3_nt: TGTGCCAGTAGTATCCGCTCTGGGGCCAACGTCCTGACTTTC
cdr3_aa: CASSIRSGANVLTF

v_call: TRBV11-2
j_call: TRBJ1-1
clone_size: NA
d_call: NA
cdr3_nt: TGTGCCAGCAGCGCCGGACAGAAGAACACTGAAGCTTTCTTT
cdr3_aa: CASSAGQKNTEAFF

v_call: TRBV9
j_call: TRBJ2-7
clone_size: once
d_call: NA
cdr3_nt: TGTGCCATATCCTACGAGCAGTACTTC
cdr3_aa: CAISYEQYF

v_call: TRBV3-1/TRBV3-2
j_call: TRBJ2-5
clone_size: NA
d_call: TRBD2
cdr3_nt: TGTGCCAGCAGCCAAGAAGGTTTGAGGCGGGGGTCCCAAGAGACCCAGTACTTC
cdr3_aa: CASSQEGLRRGSQETQYF

v_call: TRBV12-3/TRBV12-4
j_call: TRBJ1-6
clone_size: NA
d_call: NA
cdr3_nt: TGTGCCAGCAGTTTTGCTGGAGATTCACCCCTCCACTTT
cdr3_aa: CASSFAGDSPLHF

v_call: TRBV7-2
j_call: TRBJ2-3
clone_size: NA
d_call: NA
cdr3_nt: TGTGCCAGCACACAACGCGTGGTCGGGGCCACAGATACGCAGTATTTT
cdr3_aa: CASTQRVVGATDTQYF

v_call: TRBV7-9
j_call: TRBJ2-5
clone_size: NA
d_call: NA
cdr3_nt: TGTGCCAGCAGCTTAGGTGGGACGGTCGTGGCCCAGTACTTC
cdr3_aa: CASSLGGTVVAQYF

v_call: TRBV11-2
j_call: TRBJ1-1
clone_size: NA
d_call: NA
cdr3_nt: TGTGCCAGCAGCTTAAGGTTATCGGGCACTGAAGCTTTCTTT
cdr3_aa: CASSLRLSGTEAFF

v_call: TRBV7-8
j_call: TRBJ1-1
clone_size: NA
d_call: NA
cdr3_nt: TGTGCCAGCAGCTTAGTAGAGGGTGAAGGGAACACTGAAGCTTTCTTT
cdr3_aa: CASSLVEGEGNTEAFF

v_call: TRBV7-9
j_call: TRBJ1-4
clone_size: NA
d_call: NA
cdr3_nt: TGTGCCAGCAGCCCCCGCCAGGGGAAACTGTTTTTT
cdr3_aa: CASSPRQGKLFF

v_call: TRBV18
j_call: TRBJ2-7
clone_size: NA
d_call: TRBD2
cdr3_nt: TGTGCCAGCTCGTTGACTCCTTCGGGAGGGTACGAGCAGTACTTC
cdr3_aa: CASSLTPSGGYEQYF

v_call: TRBV5-6
j_call: TRBJ2-5
clone_size: once
d_call: TRBD2
cdr3_nt: TGTGCCAGCAGCGGACTAGCGGGGGGCGGGCAGACCCAGTACTTC
cdr3_aa: CASSGLAGGGQTQYF

v_call: TRBV29-1
j_call: TRBJ1-1
clone_size: NA
d_call: NA
cdr3_nt: TGCAGCGTTGAGGTCGGCGGCACTGAAGCTTTCTTT
cdr3_aa: CSVEVGGTEAFF

v_call: TRBV28
j_call: TRBJ2-7
clone_size: few
d_call: NA
cdr3_nt: TGTGCCAGCAGTTTCGGGACCGAGCAGTACTTC
cdr3_aa: CASSFGTEQYF

v_call: TRBV12-3/TRBV12-4
j_call: TRBJ1-2
clone_size: NA
d_call: NA
cdr3_nt: TGTGCCAGCAGCTCAGGGTTCGGCTACACCTTC
cdr3_aa: CASSSGFGYTF

v_call: TRBV7-9
j_call: TRBJ2-5
clone_size: NA
d_call: NA
cdr3_nt: TGTGCCAGCAGCTTAGAGACCCAGTACTTC
cdr3_aa: CASSLETQYF

v_call: TRBV5-4
j_call: TRBJ2-5
clone_size: NA
d_call: TRBD2
cdr3_nt: TGTGCCAGCAGCTTACATAGCGGGGGCCGGGGGGAGACCCAGTACTTC
cdr3_aa: CASSLHSGGRGETQYF

v_call: TRBV19
j_call: TRBJ2-6
clone_size: NA
d_call: NA
cdr3_nt: TGTGCCAGTAGTATAACAGAGGCCAACGTCCTGACTTTC
cdr3_aa: CASSITEANVLTF

v_call: TRBV4-3
j_call: TRBJ2-3
clone_size: NA
d_call: TRBD1
cdr3_nt: TGCGCCAGCAGCCAAGGATTAACAGGGGGCACAGATACGCAGTATTTT
cdr3_aa: CASSQGLTGGTDTQYF

v_call: TRBV11-3
j_call: TRBJ2-5
clone_size: once
d_call: TRBD2
cdr3_nt: TGTGCCAGCAGCTTACTCAGGGAGGGGACCCAGTACTTC
cdr3_aa: CASSLLREGTQYF

v_call: TRBV11-2
j_call: TRBJ1-6
clone_size: NA
d_call: TRBD1
cdr3_nt: TGTGCCAGCAGCTTAGATGCGGGACAGGGAAGGTATAGGTCACCCCTCCACTTT
cdr3_aa: CASSLDAGQGRYRSPLHF

v_call: TRBV18
j_call: TRBJ2-5
clone_size: NA
d_call: NA
cdr3_nt: TGTGCCAGCTCACCGGGGGGGGCACGAGAGACCCAGTACTTC
cdr3_aa: CASSPGGARETQYF

v_call: TRBV28
j_call: TRBJ1-3
clone_size: NA
d_call: NA
cdr3_nt: TGTGCCAGCAGCTTGGGGGGATTCTCTGGAAACACCATATATTTT
cdr3_aa: CASSLGGFSGNTIYF

v_call: TRBV5-6
j_call: TRBJ1-4
clone_size: NA
d_call: NA
cdr3_nt: TGTGCCACCCTGAGGTTAGGGGTGGAGGAAAAACTGTTTTTT
cdr3_aa: CATLRLGVEEKLFF

v_call: TRBV6-5
j_call: TRBJ1-1
clone_size: NA
d_call: NA
cdr3_nt: TGTGCCAGCAGTTACTCCTCAGCAATGAACACTGAAGCTTTCTTT
cdr3_aa: CASSYSSAMNTEAFF

v_call: TRBV6-2/TRBV6-3
j_call: TRBJ2-1
clone_size: NA
d_call: TRBD2
cdr3_nt: TGTGCCAGCAGTTCCCCCAGCGGGGGGGCCTGGAATGAGCAGTTCTTC
cdr3_aa: CASSSPSGGAWNEQFF

v_call: TRBV20-1
j_call: TRBJ2-5
clone_size: NA
d_call: NA
cdr3_nt: TGCAGTGCCCAGAATCAAGAGACCCAGTACTTC
cdr3_aa: CSAQNQETQYF

v_call: TRBV27
j_call: TRBJ2-7
clone_size: NA
d_call: TRBD2
cdr3_nt: TGTGCCAGCAGCTTTAGCGGGGCTTCCTACGAGCAGTACTTC
cdr3_aa: CASSFSGASYEQYF

v_call: TRBV28
j_call: TRBJ1-1
clone_size: NA
d_call: NA
cdr3_nt: TGTGCCAGCAGTGCTAGGGAGGGTCAGGCTGAGGCTTTCTTT
cdr3_aa: CASSAREGQAEAFF

v_call: TRBV30
j_call: TRBJ1-3
clone_size: NA
d_call: NA
cdr3_nt: TGTGCCTGGAGTGGCGACTTCGGATCTGGAAACACCATATATTTT
cdr3_aa: CAWSGDFGSGNTIYF

v_call: TRBV4-1
j_call: TRBJ1-6
clone_size: NA
d_call: NA
cdr3_nt: TGCGCCAGCAGCCAAGCTGGAGATAATTCACCCCTCCACTTT
cdr3_aa: CASSQAGDNSPLHF

v_call: TRBV5-1
j_call: TRBJ2-2
clone_size: NA
d_call: TRBD1
cdr3_nt: TGCGCCAGCAGCTTGGCGGGACAGGGTGGCACCGGGGAGCTGTTTTTT
cdr3_aa: CASSLAGQGGTGELFF

v_call: TRBV5-4
j_call: TRBJ1-5
clone_size: NA
d_call: NA
cdr3_nt: TGTGCCAGCAGCCGGGGGATTGACAATCAGCCCCAGCATTTT
cdr3_aa: CASSRGIDNQPQHF

v_call: TRBV19
j_call: TRBJ1-6
clone_size: NA
d_call: TRBD1
cdr3_nt: TGTGCCAGTAGTATGGGGACAGGGGATTCACCCCTCCACTTT
cdr3_aa: CASSMGTGDSPLHF

v_call: TRBV6-2/TRBV6-3
j_call: TRBJ1-1
clone_size: NA
d_call: TRBD1
cdr3_nt: TGTGCCAGCAGTAAGGACAGGGGTGGTGTCACTGAAGCTTTCTTT
cdr3_aa: CASSKDRGGVTEAFF

v_call: TRBV29-1
j_call: TRBJ2-5
clone_size: NA
d_call: NA
cdr3_nt: TGCAGCGTCCGCGAGTACTGGCAGGCCGAGACCCAGTACTTC
cdr3_aa: CSVREYWQAETQYF

v_call: TRBV11-3
j_call: TRBJ2-1
clone_size: NA
d_call: TRBD2
cdr3_nt: TGTGCCAGCAGCCTGACTAGCGGGGAACTGGGGGAGCAGTTCTTC
cdr3_aa: CASSLTSGELGEQFF

v_call: TRBV7-9
j_call: TRBJ1-4
clone_size: NA
d_call: NA
cdr3_nt: TGTGCCAGCACCCCCACGCGTGCGGGGAGAGAAAAACTGTTTTTT
cdr3_aa: CASTPTRAGREKLFF